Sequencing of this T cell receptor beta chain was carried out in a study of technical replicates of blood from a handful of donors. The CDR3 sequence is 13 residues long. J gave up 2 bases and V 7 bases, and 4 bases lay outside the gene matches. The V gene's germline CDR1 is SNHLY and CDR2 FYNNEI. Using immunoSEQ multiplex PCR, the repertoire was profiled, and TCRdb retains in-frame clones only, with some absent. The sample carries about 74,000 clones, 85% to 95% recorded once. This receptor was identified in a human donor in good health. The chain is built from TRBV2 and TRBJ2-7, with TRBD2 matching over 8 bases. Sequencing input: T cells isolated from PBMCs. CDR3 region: CASTTSGPYEQYF. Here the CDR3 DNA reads TGTGCCAGCACTACTAGCGGACCCTACGAGCAGTACTTC.